This T cell receptor (beta chain) appears in the sequencing data of a study of blood T cell repertoires in COVID-19. The table came from immunoSEQ multiplex PCR; TCRdb's copy has only in-frame clones and leaves some out. The sample records about 50,000 clones, around 90% being singletons. CDR3 length: 15 residues. V was clipped by 4 bases and J by 3 bases; unmatched bases: 8. The germline gives CDR1 SGHTA, CDR2 FQGNSA. The chain is built from TRBV7-2 and TRBJ1-2, with TRBD1 identical over 7 bases. This TCR was recovered from a human donor in a cohort sampled during active COVID-19. The sequencing sample was made of peripheral blood. The CDR3 DNA is TGTGCCAGCAGCTCCCGTATAGGGGGCGACTATGGCTACACCTTC. It codes for CASSSRIGGDYGYTF.